This TCR beta chain was sequenced during a study of T-cell reconstitution after alpha-beta-depleted transplantation in children. The TCRbeta library was prepared with unique molecular identifiers. TCRdb re-called the PCR reads with MiXCR, one entry per CDR3 protein. The sample has some 300,000 distinct CDR3 sequences; under 13% are singletons. V gave up 1 base and J gave up 3 bases, with 12 bases separating them. CDR3 length equals 15 residues. Germline V gene data show CDR1 as SGHVS and CDR2 as FQNEAQ. This clonotype was found a few times. The genes are TRBV7-8 and TRBJ1-1; perhaps TRBD1 as D (5 bases). The source material was PBMCs from the stem cell graft donor, sampled from the stem cell graft. The TCR comes from a human donor who donated a stem cell graft to a child with acute lymphoblastic leukemia. The CDR3 protein is CASSLGPGIDTEAFF. The CDR3 DNA reads as TGTGCCAGCAGCTTAGGTCCAGGGATCGACACTGAAGCTTTCTTT.